This TCR beta chain is from a study of blood T cell repertoires in COVID-19. Whole-study context: Samples representing acute and convalescent COVID-19 were sourced from the United States, Italy and Spain. PBMCs, B-cell-depleted T cells, or T cells were the source of the cDNA or gDNA that made up the material.

The CDR3 totals 14 residues. With V trimmed by 8 bases and J by 0 bases, 3 bases remained unmatched. The germline V gene has CDR1 ENHRY and CDR2 SYGVKD. Under the authors' procedure: It was from reference gene primer amplification that nucleated cell counts were estimated. Measured with immunoSEQ multiplex PCR; TCRdb has only the in-frame clones, and not every one. V and J calls and clone size are copied from that table; D and trimming were computed from the DNA. The data show approximately 90,000 clones, with approximately 86% seen just once and around 12% held by the top ten. The TCR originated in a human donor in a cohort sampled during active COVID-19. The sample consisted of peripheral blood. The V call is TRBV10-3, the J call TRBJ1-1; 10 positions agree with TRBD1. The DNA for the CDR3 is TGTGCCATCTCGGGACAGGGGCTGAACACTGAAGCTTTCTTT. Translation: CAISGQGLNTEAFF.